The rows below give T cell receptor beta chains drawn from one sample of a study of technical replicates of blood from a handful of donors. Generated by immunoSEQ multiplex PCR, the TCRdb table keeps only in-frame clones and is missing some. The sample lists about 69,000 clones; approximately 89% were seen once. The sequenced sample was PBMCs. These receptors were obtained from a human donor in good health. Some clones in this sample may be carry-over from other donors' samples. CDR3s include the opening cysteine and the closing phenylalanine or tryptophan. Fields, in order: clone size, V gene, J gene, D gene, CDR3 protein, CDR3 DNA. The D gene is left open where the match is weak. The size of a clone is reported for some rows only, either as once, few or many, or as a class for expanded clones.

>NA|TRBV5-1|TRBJ2-7|NA
CASSAYGGLAVAYEQYF
TGCGCCAGCAGCGCCTATGGGGGGCTAGCGGTGGCCTACGAGCAGTACTTC
>once|TRBV5-8|TRBJ1-2|NA
CASSRVLGYTF
TGTGCCAGCTCCAGGGTTCTTGGCTACACCTTC
>NA|TRBV30|TRBJ2-1|TRBD2
CAWKLAGAYNEQFF
TGTGCCTGGAAGCTAGCGGGGGCCTACAATGAGCAGTTCTTC
>NA|TRBV6-1|TRBJ1-5|NA
CASSEGEAGHQPQHF
TGTGCCAGCAGTGAAGGGGAGGCAGGGCATCAGCCCCAGCATTTT
>NA|TRBV7-9|TRBJ1-2|NA
CASSLAVGQPNYGYTF
TGTGCCAGCAGCTTAGCGGTAGGACAACCTAACTATGGCTACACCTTC
>NA|TRBV6-1|TRBJ1-2|NA
CASSAEGGKSFPTYGYTF
TGTGCCAGCAGTGCCGAGGGGGGGAAATCCTTCCCTACCTATGGCTACACCTTC
>NA|TRBV27|TRBJ1-1|TRBD1
CASSFRLGTGVSRTEAFF
TGTGCCAGCAGTTTCCGGCTCGGGACAGGAGTCTCCCGAACTGAAGCTTTCTTT
>few|TRBV7-2|TRBJ2-5|NA
CASSLTISARGETQYF
TGTGCCAGCAGCTTAACGATCTCTGCCAGAGGGGAGACCCAGTACTTC
>NA|TRBV2|TRBJ1-4|TRBD1
CASRWTGSEKLFF
TGTGCCAGCCGCTGGACAGGGAGTGAAAAACTGTTTTTT
>NA|TRBV6-1|TRBJ2-2|NA
CASSAPLDTRSGELFF
TGTGCCAGCAGTGCCCCCTTGGACACCCGAAGCGGGGAGCTGTTTTTT
>NA|TRBV6-6|TRBJ2-7|TRBD2
CASSSTSASYEQYF
TGTGCCAGCAGTTCCACTAGCGCATCCTACGAGCAGTACTTC
>NA|TRBV4-2|TRBJ2-1|TRBD1
CASSQAGTGVLAGPTYNEQFF
TGTGCCAGCAGCCAGGCCGGGACAGGGGTTTTAGCGGGTCCGACCTACAATGAGCAGTTCTTC
>once|TRBV11-2|TRBJ1-1|NA
CASSLFGQITEAFF
TGTGCCAGCAGCTTATTCGGACAGATCACTGAAGCTTTCTTT
>NA|TRBV4-3|TRBJ1-2|TRBD1
CASSQGTGAVYGYTF
TGCGCCAGCAGCCAGGGGACAGGGGCGGTCTATGGCTACACCTTC
>NA|TRBV7-6|TRBJ1-3|NA
CASSYRGSEVSGNTIYF
TGTGCCAGCAGCTATAGGGGGAGCGAGGTCTCTGGAAACACCATATATTTT
>NA|TRBV30|TRBJ1-1|NA
CAWSVLLGAGEAFF
TGTGCCTGGAGTGTACTGTTGGGGGCGGGTGAAGCTTTCTTT
>NA|TRBV25-1|TRBJ2-7|TRBD1
CASAGGSYEQYF
TGTGCCTCGGCAGGGGGCTCCTACGAGCAGTACTTC
>NA|TRBV7-8|TRBJ1-5|NA
CASSSSSSSNQPQHF
TGTGCCAGCAGCTCATCATCATCTAGCAATCAGCCCCAGCATTTT
>NA|TRBV6-1|TRBJ2-7|NA
CASSHSSEQYF
TGTGCCAGCAGCCACTCCTCAGAGCAGTACTTC
>NA|TRBV4-1|TRBJ2-2|TRBD2
CASSQEPSGSLGTGELFF
TGCGCCAGCAGCCAAGAGCCTAGCGGGAGTTTGGGAACCGGGGAGCTGTTTTTT
>NA|TRBV5-6|TRBJ2-5|TRBD2
CASSLLAGRQETQYF
TGTGCCAGCAGCTTGCTAGCGGGGCGTCAAGAGACCCAGTACTTC
>NA|TRBV10-3|TRBJ2-3|NA
CAISDGAADTQYF
TGTGCCATCAGTGATGGGGCGGCAGATACGCAGTATTTT
>NA|TRBV5-1|TRBJ1-2|TRBD1
CASSLGSGQQGVGGYTF
TGCGCCAGCAGCTTGGGTTCTGGTCAACAGGGGGTAGGAGGCTACACCTTC
>NA|TRBV7-8|TRBJ1-3|TRBD1
CASSSLPGQGAYTIYF
TGTGCCAGCAGCTCCCTCCCGGGACAGGGGGCCTACACCATATATTTT
>once|TRBV5-1|TRBJ1-3|TRBD1
CASSQYTGGMGNTIYF
TGCGCCAGCAGCCAGTATACAGGGGGCATGGGAAACACCATATATTTT
>NA|TRBV18|TRBJ1-2|NA
CASSPRGDYGYTF
TGTGCCAGCTCACCCCGGGGGGACTATGGCTACACCTTC
>NA|TRBV5-1|TRBJ1-6|NA
CASSLSGQRDSPLHF
TGCGCCAGCAGCTTAAGCGGACAGAGAGATTCACCCCTCCACTTT
>NA|TRBV27|TRBJ2-1|TRBD1
CASRSRDRPLQEQFF
TGTGCCAGCAGGAGCCGGGACAGGCCACTCCAAGAGCAGTTCTTC
>NA|TRBV7-2|TRBJ2-2|NA
CASSLVGATGELFF
TGTGCCAGCAGCTTAGTGGGGGCAACCGGGGAGCTGTTTTTT
>NA|TRBV2|TRBJ1-3|TRBD1
CASTSQPGQGISGNTIYF
TGTGCCAGCACAAGCCAACCGGGACAGGGGATCTCCGGAAACACCATATATTTT
>NA|TRBV4-1|TRBJ2-3|NA
CASSQGAWADTQYF
TGCGCCAGCAGCCAAGGGGCCTGGGCAGATACGCAGTATTTT
>NA|TRBV9|TRBJ1-1|NA
CASSVVANTEAFF
TGTGCCAGCAGCGTAGTGGCGAACACTGAAGCTTTCTTT
>NA|TRBV7-3|TRBJ2-1|NA
CASSLLVQDNEQFF
TGTGCCAGCAGCTTACTGGTCCAGGACAATGAGCAGTTCTTC